One and the same sample provided the 11 T cell receptor beta chains below, sequenced in a study of shared clonotypes between healthy human individuals. Using immunoSEQ multiplex PCR, the repertoire was profiled, and TCRdb retains in-frame clones only, with some absent. The repertoire holds about 1 million clones, with 75% as singletons. The sequenced material came from memory CD4+ T cells sorted from blood. Subset of the sample: CD45RA-negative fraction. These receptors were obtained from a young man in good health.

The J gene is TRBJ2-7, the V gene TRBV6-1; D is unresolved. Germline V gene lookup returns CDR1 MNHNS and CDR2 SASEGT. The V and J ends lost 2 bases and 2 bases respectively, with 16 bases between them. CDR3 length equals 16 residues. CDR3: CASSEIGRSIAYEQYF. CDR3 nucleotide sequence: TGTGCCAGCAGTGAAATAGGCAGATCGATAGCCTACGAGCAGTACTTC.

The chain uses TRBV10-3 and TRBJ2-4; 7 bases match TRBD2. V shed 2 bases, J shed 1 base, and the junction held 5 bases outside the gene matches. CDR3 length: 16 residues. Germline V gene data show CDR1 as ENHRY and CDR2 as SYGVKD. The CDR3 nucleotides are TGTGCCATCAGTGAGCTGCCGCGGGAGGCCAAAAACATTCAGTACTTC. Protein: CAISELPREAKNIQYF.

To note about this clone: The same CDR3 is also encoded by other DNA sequences in this sample. This chain links TRBV30 with TRBJ2-6; D gene uncertain. V lost 0 bases and J 4 bases, leaving 4 bases between the germline ends. The CDR3 sequence is 13 residues long. Germline CDR1 is GTSNPN and CDR2 is SVGIG (reference sequence). CDR3 in DNA: TGTGCCTGGAGTGTTGCGGGGGCCAACGTCCTGACTTTC. Its translation: CAWSVAGANVLTF.

This clone was counted between two and nine times. The chain joins TRBV9 to TRBJ2-5; D is perhaps TRBD1 or TRBD2 (5 bases each). Germline CDR1 and CDR2: SGDLS and YYNGEE. Trimming removed 0 bases from V and 5 bases from J, with 14 bases in between. The CDR3 loop spans 15 amino acids. CDR3 region: CASSVVTGRGETQYF. The DNA for the CDR3 is TGTGCCAGCAGCGTAGTTACAGGTCGAGGGGAGACCCAGTACTTC. Full variable domain (rest looked up from reference TRBV9 and TRBJ2-5): DSGVTQTPKHLITATGQRVTLRCSPRSGDLSVYWYQQSLDQGLQFLIQYYNGEERAKGNILERFSAQQFPDLHSELNLSSLELGDSALYFCASSVVTGRGETQYFGPGTRLLVL.

This chain uses TRBV6-6 with TRBJ1-4; D unresolved. Per germline, CDR1 MNHNY and CDR2 SVGAGI (reference sequence). Trimming removed 9 bases at V and 0 bases at J, with 11 bases between. The CDR3 covers 14 residues. The CDR3 protein is CARGEVATNEKLFF. The CDR3 DNA reads as TGTGCCAGGGGAGAGGTGGCAACTAATGAAAAACTGTTTTTT.

This clone has more than one count but fewer than ten. This sample includes further DNA sequences coding for the same CDR3. The rearrangement joins TRBV7-2 to TRBJ2-5, with D uncertain. V was shortened by 3 bases and J by 2 bases, with 1 base between the two germline ends. CDR3 length equals 11 residues. CDR1 and CDR2 (germline): SGHTA, FQGNSA. The CDR3 is CASSLQETQYF. The DNA for the CDR3 is TGTGCCAGCAGCTTGCAAGAGACCCAGTACTTC.

Notes on this clone: Compared with germline, one end of the junction differs, possibly owing to a read error. The rearrangement uses TRBV7-7 and TRBJ1-5; D remains unclear. This CDR3 contains 14 residues. Germline V gene sequence: CDR1 SSHAT, CDR2 FNYEAQ (reference sequence). The CDR3 bases are TGTGCTAGCAGCCCGAGCCTTTCGGGTGTTCCCCAGCATTTT. This gives the protein CASSPSLSGVPQHF.

This chain links TRBV18 with TRBJ2-1; the D is unclear. Per the germline V gene, CDR1 is KGHSH and CDR2 is LQKENI. This CDR3 has 14 residues. V lost 3 bases and J lost 2, with 8 bases in between. CDR3 nucleotides: TGTGCCAGCTCACCGAAGACCGCCTACAATGAGCAGTTCTTC. Translation: CASSPKTAYNEQFF.

This rearrangement joins TRBV9 to TRBJ1-2; D may be TRBD1 (5 bases). CDR3 length: 15 residues. V lost 0 bases and J 0 bases, leaving 9 bases between the germline ends. CDR1 and CDR2 (germline): SGDLS, YYNGEE. In nucleotides, the CDR3 is TGTGCCAGCAGCGTAGGGGGCAGTTCTAACTATGGCTACACCTTC. It encodes CASSVGGSSNYGYTF.

This CDR3 reads CASSNQGGSRTDTQYF. The CDR3 nucleotides are TGTGCCAGCAGTAACCAGGGGGGGTCCCGCACAGATACGCAGTATTTT. The chain couples TRBV2 to TRBJ2-3; the D gene could be TRBD1 or TRBD2 (7 bases each). This CDR3 has 16 amino acids. Germline V gene sequence: CDR1 SNHLY, CDR2 FYNNEI. Trimming cost V 5 bases and J 1 base, with 16 bases left between them.

J is TRBJ1-1 and V is TRBV5-1; D not certain. V lost 4 bases and J 1 base, leaving 11 bases between the germline ends. In germline, CDR1 is SGHRS, CDR2 YFSETQ. CDR3 length: 14 amino acids. The CDR3 DNA follows: TGCGCCAGCAGCGGCTTGGAGGGGAACACTGAAGCTTTCTTT. It translates to CASSGLEGNTEAFF.